Here is one T cell receptor beta chain with its context. The germline V gene encodes CDR1 MNHNS and CDR2 SASEGT. This CDR3 region has 15 residues. Trimming took 6 bases from V and 7 from J; bases not matched to a gene: 12. The data originate from a study of T cell repertoires in cytomegalovirus infection. TCRdb re-called the reads with MiXCR, one entry per CDR3 protein. The sample consists of roughly 760,000 distinct CDR3 sequences, less than 40% of them appearing once. Sequenced sample: PBMCs. The rearrangement links TRBV6-1 to TRBJ2-1, with 7 positions matching TRBD2. The clonotype was recovered from a human donor in good health (CMV status not recorded). Some clones in this sample may be carry-over from other donors' samples. In DNA, the CDR3 is TGTGCCAGCAGCCTCTCCGGGAGGAGTGAGAATGAGCAGTTCTTC. Its protein product is CASSLSGRSENEQFF.